Detailed here is one T cell receptor (beta chain). As processed by the authors: Amplification of reference gene primers provided the estimated nucleated cell counts. Clones were read by immunoSEQ multiplex PCR, and TCRdb kept only the in-frame ones, dropping some. V and J calls and clone size are as listed in that table; D and trimming were resolved from the DNA. The table has 80,000 to 95,000 clones, about nine tenths seen once. The data originate from a study of blood T cell repertoires in COVID-19. Study at large: Whether acute or convalescent, the COVID-19 samples came from the United States, Italy and Spain.

The CDR3 contains 18 residues. Per germline, CDR1 LGHNA and CDR2 YSLEER. V shed 3 bases, J shed 0 bases, and the junction held 7 bases outside the gene matches. Sequences were obtained from peripheral blood. This receptor was obtained from a man aged 45-60 years with active or convalescent COVID-19. The V and J genes are TRBV4-3 and TRBJ2-2; 10 bases line up with TRBD2. The CDR3 sequence: CASSQAVAGGTNTGELFF. The CDR3 DNA reads TGCGCCAGCAGCCAGGCAGTAGCGGGGGGAACGAACACCGGGGAGCTGTTTTTT.